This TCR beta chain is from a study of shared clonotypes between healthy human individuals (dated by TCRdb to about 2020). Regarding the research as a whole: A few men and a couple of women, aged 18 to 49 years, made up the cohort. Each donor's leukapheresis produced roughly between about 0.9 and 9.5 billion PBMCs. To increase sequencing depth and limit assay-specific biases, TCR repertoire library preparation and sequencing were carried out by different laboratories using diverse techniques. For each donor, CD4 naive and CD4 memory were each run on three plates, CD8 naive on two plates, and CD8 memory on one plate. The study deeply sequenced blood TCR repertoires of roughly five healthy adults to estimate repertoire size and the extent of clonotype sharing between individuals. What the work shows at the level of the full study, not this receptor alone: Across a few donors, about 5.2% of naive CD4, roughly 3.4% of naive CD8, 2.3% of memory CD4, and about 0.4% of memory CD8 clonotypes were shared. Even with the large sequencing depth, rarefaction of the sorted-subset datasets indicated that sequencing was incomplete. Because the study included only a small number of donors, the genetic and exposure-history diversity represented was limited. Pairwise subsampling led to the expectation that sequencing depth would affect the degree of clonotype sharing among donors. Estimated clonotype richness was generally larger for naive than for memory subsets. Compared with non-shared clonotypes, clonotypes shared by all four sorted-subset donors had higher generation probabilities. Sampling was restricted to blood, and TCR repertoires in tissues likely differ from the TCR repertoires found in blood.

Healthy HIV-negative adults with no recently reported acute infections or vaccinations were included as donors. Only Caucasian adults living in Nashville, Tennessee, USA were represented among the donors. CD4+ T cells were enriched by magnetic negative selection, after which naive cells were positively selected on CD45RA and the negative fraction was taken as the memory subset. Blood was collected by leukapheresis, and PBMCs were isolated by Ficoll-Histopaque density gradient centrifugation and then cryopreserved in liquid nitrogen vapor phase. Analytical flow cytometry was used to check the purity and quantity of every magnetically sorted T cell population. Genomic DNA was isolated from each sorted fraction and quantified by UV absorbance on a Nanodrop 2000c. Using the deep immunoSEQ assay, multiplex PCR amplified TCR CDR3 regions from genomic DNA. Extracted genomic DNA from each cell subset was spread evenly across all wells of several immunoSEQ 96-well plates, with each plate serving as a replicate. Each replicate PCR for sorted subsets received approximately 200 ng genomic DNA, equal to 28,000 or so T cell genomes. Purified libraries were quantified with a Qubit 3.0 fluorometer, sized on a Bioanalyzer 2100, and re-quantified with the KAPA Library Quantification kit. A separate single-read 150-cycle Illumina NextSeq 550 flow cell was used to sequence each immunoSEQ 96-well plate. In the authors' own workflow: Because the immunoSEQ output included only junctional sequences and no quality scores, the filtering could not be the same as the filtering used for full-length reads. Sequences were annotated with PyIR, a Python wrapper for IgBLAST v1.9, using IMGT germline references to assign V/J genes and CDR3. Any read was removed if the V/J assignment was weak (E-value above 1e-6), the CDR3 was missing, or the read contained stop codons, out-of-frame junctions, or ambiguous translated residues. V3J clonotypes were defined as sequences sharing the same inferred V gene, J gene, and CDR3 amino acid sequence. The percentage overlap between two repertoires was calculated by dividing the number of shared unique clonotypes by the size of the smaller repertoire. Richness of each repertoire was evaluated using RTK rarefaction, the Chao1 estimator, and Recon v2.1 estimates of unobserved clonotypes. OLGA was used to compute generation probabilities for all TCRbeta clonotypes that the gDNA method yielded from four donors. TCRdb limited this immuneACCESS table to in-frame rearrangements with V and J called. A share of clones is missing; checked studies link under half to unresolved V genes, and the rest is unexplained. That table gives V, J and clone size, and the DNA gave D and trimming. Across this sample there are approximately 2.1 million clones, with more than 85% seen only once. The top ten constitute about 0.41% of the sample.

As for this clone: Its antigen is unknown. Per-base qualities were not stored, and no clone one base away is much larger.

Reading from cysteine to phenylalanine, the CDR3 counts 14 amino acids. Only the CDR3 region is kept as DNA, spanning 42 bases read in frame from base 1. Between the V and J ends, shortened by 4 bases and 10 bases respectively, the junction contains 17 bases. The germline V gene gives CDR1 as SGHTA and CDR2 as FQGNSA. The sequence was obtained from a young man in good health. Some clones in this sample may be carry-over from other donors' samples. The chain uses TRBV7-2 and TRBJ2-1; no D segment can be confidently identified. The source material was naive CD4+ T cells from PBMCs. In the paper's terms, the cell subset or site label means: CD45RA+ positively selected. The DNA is TGTGCCAGCAGCTCTCTCTGGGTACAAAGGGAGCAGTTCTTC. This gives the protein CASSSLWVQREQFF.